The T cell receptor beta chain under discussion was sequenced for a study of blood T cell repertoires in COVID-19. The ends were cut back, 3 bases at V and 9 bases at J, with 15 bases in the middle. Per the germline V gene, CDR1 is MNHEY and CDR2 is SMNVEV (reference sequence). This CDR3 is built from 13 residues. Original methodology: Reference gene primer amplification gave estimated nucleated cell counts. Data came from immunoSEQ multiplex PCR; TCRdb stores just in-frame clones and leaves some out. V, J and clone size are those of that table, while D and trimming were read from the DNA. Among about 160,000 clones, approximately 80% were seen once, and the ten largest hold more than 11%.

The TCR originated in a woman of 80 years or more with acute or convalescent COVID-19. The specimen sequenced was peripheral blood. V and J are TRBV27 and TRBJ2-7, with D perhaps TRBD1 (5 bases). CDR3 sequence: CASSLRTQDGQYF. The CDR3 coding sequence is TGTGCCAGCAGTTTGCGAACACAGGATGGGCAGTACTTC.